This entry lists 31 T cell receptor beta chains sequenced from one sample in a study of cytomegalovirus exposure and HLA in healthy donors. The PCR contained 60 Vbeta and 13 Jbeta primers. The table came from immunoSEQ multiplex PCR; TCRdb's copy has only in-frame clones and leaves some out. Counted here are 150,000 or so clones, more than 75% occurring once; the ten biggest clones make up roughly 13%. Sequences were obtained from PBMCs. The origin of the receptors is a young man in good health and CMV-seropositive.

V usage is TRBV28 and J usage is TRBJ2-1; 10 positions agree with TRBD1. Germline V gene lookup returns CDR1 MDHEN and CDR2 SYDVKM. V was clipped by 6 bases and J by 8 bases; unmatched bases: 7. The CDR3 consists of 14 residues. The chain's CDR3 is CASRPGTGVHEQFF. CDR3 DNA: TGTGCCAGCAGACCCGGGACAGGGGTTCATGAGCAGTTCTTC.

The V and J genes are TRBV29-1 and TRBJ2-1, with 10 positions matching TRBD2. This CDR3 has 15 residues. V gave up 6 bases and J gave up 7 bases; unmatched junction bases: 12. In germline, CDR1 is SQVTM, CDR2 ANQGSEA. The CDR3: CSVTLASGSTNEQFF. The DNA of the CDR3 is TGCAGCGTGACCCTGGCTAGCGGGAGTACGAATGAGCAGTTCTTC.

The CDR3 loop is CASSSGVQETQYF. CDR3 nucleotides: TGTGCCAGCAGCTCGGGTGTTCAAGAGACCCAGTACTTC. This sequence joins TRBV11-3 and TRBJ2-5; the D is unclear. The germline V gene has CDR1 SGHNT and CDR2 YENEEA. V gave up 4 bases and J gave up 2 bases, with 8 bases separating them. This CDR3 has 13 amino acids. The full variable domain, with the rest looked up from reference TRBV11-3 and TRBJ2-5, is EAGVVQSPRYKIIEKKQPVAFWCNPISGHNTLYWYLQNLGQGPELLIRYENEEAVDDSQLPKDRFSAERLKGVDSTLKIQPAELGDSAVYLCASSSGVQETQYFGPGTRLLVL.

The CDR3 DNA sequence: TGTGCCAGCAGTGCGACAATTTACGCAACAGGGGACATCACAGATACGCAGTATTTT. Translation gives CASSATIYATGDITDTQYF. The genes are TRBV6-1 and TRBJ2-3; 7 nucleotides match TRBD1. V shed 4 bases and J 2 bases; nucleotides not matched to a gene: 18. Per the germline V gene, CDR1 is MNHNS and CDR2 is SASEGT. The CDR3 totals 19 residues.

V and J are TRBV5-1 and TRBJ2-5; 13 nucleotides agree with TRBD2. The CDR3 is 18 amino acids. V shed 0 bases, J shed 3 bases, and the junction held 8 bases outside the gene matches. The V gene's germline CDR1 is SGHRS and CDR2 YFSETQ. The CDR3 coding sequence is TGCGCCAGCAGCTTGGGGACTAGCGGGAGTCTCGGGGAAGAGACCCAGTACTTC. It is translated as CASSLGTSGSLGEETQYF.

The chain employs TRBV5-1 and TRBJ2-3; 9 bases align to TRBD1. The CDR3 sequence is 14 residues long. Unmatched junction bases numbered 3, after V lost 4 bases and J lost 3 bases. The germline V gene has CDR1 SGHRS and CDR2 YFSETQ. CDR3 coding DNA: TGCGCCAGCAGCCTCGGGACAGGGACAGATACGCAGTATTTT. Protein sequence: CASSLGTGTDTQYF.

The chain has TRBV4-2 and TRBJ2-7; 11 bases match TRBD1. The germline V gene encodes CDR1 LGHNA and CDR2 YNFKEQ. CDR3 length: 14 amino acids. Trimming at V came to 6 bases and at J to 5 bases, leaving 6 bases not matched to a gene. CDR3 bases: TGTGCCAGCAGACCAGGACAGGGGGCCGACGAGCAGTACTTC. Encoded protein: CASRPGQGADEQYF.

This clone was picked up one time. The chain employs TRBV30 and TRBJ2-7; 9 bases align to TRBD1. Germline loops: CDR1 GTSNPN, CDR2 SVGIG (reference sequence). V gave up 1 base and J gave up 2 bases; unmatched junction bases: 3. There are 14 residues in the CDR3. The CDR3 reads CAWSGGTGTYEQYF. The CDR3 nucleotides read TGTGCCTGGAGTGGCGGGACAGGGACCTACGAGCAGTACTTC.

The chain has TRBV28 and TRBJ1-5, with a tentative D call TRBD1 (5 bases). V gave up 2 bases and J gave up 2 bases, with 10 bases separating them. The germline V gene has CDR1 MDHEN and CDR2 SYDVKM. The CDR3 has 15 residues. The CDR3 protein is CASSLVLQGNQPQHF. CDR3 nucleotide sequence: TGTGCCAGCAGTTTAGTTTTACAGGGCAATCAGCCCCAGCATTTT.

The chain couples TRBV19 to TRBJ1-5; the D gene is possibly TRBD1 (6 bases). Trimming removed 7 bases from V and 1 base from J, with 11 bases in between. Looked up from germline, CDR1 is LNHDA and CDR2 is SQIVND (reference sequence). The CDR3 is 14 residues long. CDR3 in DNA: TGTGCCAGTAAGGACAGTTTGAGCAATCAGCCCCAGCATTTT. This gives the protein CASKDSLSNQPQHF.

The rearrangement uses TRBV5-1 and TRBJ2-7, with D possibly TRBD1 on 6 matching bases. The V gene's germline CDR1 is SGHRS and CDR2 YFSETQ. Trimming removed 3 bases at V and 2 bases at J, with 12 bases between. The CDR3 spans 14 residues. CDR3 bases: TGCGCCAGCAGCTCCCAACAGGGCCCCTACGAGCAGTACTTC. This translates into CASSSQQGPYEQYF.

The genes are TRBV9 and TRBJ2-3; TRBD1 matches at 8 bases. Per germline, CDR1 SGDLS and CDR2 YYNGEE. V lost 4 bases to trimming and J lost 4 bases; unmatched junction nucleotides: 11. The CDR3 consists of 16 residues. The CDR3 protein is CASSKTGGQGADTQYF. For the CDR3, the DNA is TGTGCCAGCAGCAAAACGGGTGGACAGGGTGCAGATACGCAGTATTTT.

This clone was detected only a few times. Sequence at one end of the junction differs from germline and may be a read error. The V gene is TRBV2, the J gene TRBJ2-5; 9 positions agree with TRBD1. The germline V gene encodes CDR1 SNHLY and CDR2 FYNNEI. This CDR3 contains 15 residues. The CDR3 loop is CASSVVDRGQGTQYF. Here the CDR3 DNA reads TGTGCCAGCAGTGTAGTGGACAGGGGACAAGGGACCCAGTACTTC.

The chain combines TRBV9 with TRBJ2-7; the match to TRBD1 covers 9 bases. In germline, CDR1 is SGDLS, CDR2 YYNGEE. CDR3 length equals 15 residues. The J segment lost 3 bases and the V segment lost 3 bases, leaving 7 bases of the junction unmatched. The CDR3 nucleotides are TGTGCCAGCAGCGCAAACCGGGACAGGGTCTACGAGCAGTACTTC. Translating gives CASSANRDRVYEQYF.

This sequence joins TRBV2 and TRBJ2-7; 7 positions match TRBD1. The CDR3 extends over 16 amino acids. Per germline, CDR1 SNHLY and CDR2 FYNNEI. Unmatched junction bases numbered 11, after V lost 3 bases and J lost 3 bases. CDR3 amino acids: CASSDLGQFEIYEQYF. DNA of the CDR3: TGTGCCAGCAGTGACTTGGGACAGTTCGAGATCTACGAGCAGTACTTC.

The chain links TRBV28 to TRBJ2-3, with D perhaps TRBD2 (5 bases). This CDR3 has 15 amino acids. Trimming took off 6 bases at V and 1 base at J, with 14 bases between the two ends. Germline V CDR1 and CDR2: MDHEN, SYDVKM. CDR3 DNA: TGTGCCAGCAGCGCCCCGGGGATCGGCACAGATACGCAGTATTTT. It specifies CASSAPGIGTDTQYF.

This chain uses TRBV5-5 with TRBJ2-7; D is undetermined. Germline CDR1 SGHKS, CDR2 YYEKEE (reference sequence). This CDR3 comprises 14 residues. Deletions cut 1 base from V and 5 bases from J, with 13 bases between. The CDR3 is CASSLRGNEDEQYF. As DNA, the CDR3 is TGTGCCAGCAGCTTGAGAGGAAACGAAGACGAGCAGTACTTC.

The chain links TRBV2 to TRBJ2-7; 12 nucleotides align to TRBD2. The CDR3 consists of 15 residues. V was pared by 10 bases and J by 5 bases, with 12 bases of the junction left unmatched. CDR1 and CDR2 (germline): SNHLY, FYNNEI. The CDR3 DNA reads TGTGCCAACACAGCCTCTAGCGGGAGGGGCGACGAGCAGTACTTC. Amino acid sequence: CANTASSGRGDEQYF.

The chain is built from TRBV28 and TRBJ1-5; D remains unclear. This CDR3 contains 12 residues. Germline values: CDR1 MDHEN, CDR2 SYDVKM. The V and J ends lost 4 bases and 9 bases respectively, with 10 bases between them. The CDR3 nucleotides are TGTGCCAGCAGTTCCCCCCGGTTGCCCCAGCATTTT. It yields the protein CASSSPRLPQHF.

J is TRBJ2-1 and V is TRBV10-3; 8 nucleotides align to TRBD2. Germline V gene sequence: CDR1 ENHRY, CDR2 SYGVKD. This CDR3 is built from 15 residues. Losses at the gene ends were 6 bases for V and 5 bases for J; bases not matched to a gene: 9. The CDR3 loop is CAISPERENNNEQFF. Written as DNA, the CDR3 is TGTGCCATCAGCCCCGAGCGGGAGAATAACAATGAGCAGTTCTTC.

The chain has TRBV5-1 and TRBJ2-5; D not resolved. CDR3 size: 13 residues. V was cut by 0 bases and J by 5 bases, with 8 bases left in between. Germline V gene data show CDR1 as SGHRS and CDR2 as YFSETQ. The CDR3 bases are TGCGCCAGCAGCTTGGGACGGAGTGAGACCCAGTACTTC. It yields the protein CASSLGRSETQYF.

The CDR3 nucleotides read TGTGCCAGCAGTCAGGACAGGGGCTCTACGCAGCCCCAGCATTTT. Its translation is CASSQDRGSTQPQHF. The chain employs TRBV2 and TRBJ1-5; 9 nucleotides agree with TRBD1. Germline V gives CDR1 SNHLY, CDR2 FYNNEI. This CDR3 has 15 residues. The junction had 9 bases not matched to a gene; V was cut back by 5 bases and J by 7 bases.

CDR3 in amino acids: CASSLSTGGNYEQYF. The CDR3 nucleotides read TGTGCCAGCAGTTTATCGACAGGGGGAAACTACGAGCAGTACTTC. The rearrangement uses TRBV27 and TRBJ2-7, with TRBD1 matching 9 bases. V shed 0 bases and J 3 bases; nucleotides not matched to a gene: 3. The V gene's germline CDR1 is MNHEY and CDR2 SMNVEV (reference sequence). The CDR3 is 15 amino acids.

The rearrangement links TRBV11-2 to TRBJ1-2, with TRBD1 matching over 9 bases. The CDR3 totals 16 residues. Per the germline V gene, CDR1 is SGHAT and CDR2 is FQNNGV. With V trimmed by 0 bases and J by 6 bases, 8 bases remained unmatched. DNA of the CDR3: TGTGCCAGCAGCTTAGAACCTAGGACAGGGGAGGATGGCTACACCTTC. Protein: CASSLEPRTGEDGYTF.

This clone was observed a few times. V and J are TRBV6-5 and TRBJ2-7; D is uncertain. The CDR3 extends over 15 amino acids. Germline V gene data show CDR1 as MNHEY and CDR2 as SVGAGI. The V and J ends lost 0 bases and 0 bases respectively, with 9 bases between them. Here the CDR3 reads CASSYSWASSYEQYF. As DNA, the CDR3 is TGTGCCAGCAGTTACTCTTGGGCGAGCTCCTACGAGCAGTACTTC.

The chain employs TRBV11-2 and TRBJ2-2; D unclear. CDR1 SGHAT and CDR2 FQNNGV come from the germline V gene. Trimming removed 1 base from V and 5 bases from J, with 8 bases in between. This CDR3 is built from 14 residues. The CDR3 DNA sequence: TGTGCCAGCAGCTTAGGTCTGAGAACCGGGGAGCTGTTTTTT. Translating it yields CASSLGLRTGELFF.

A note on this clone: A read error may account for a junction end that differs from germline. The V call is TRBV7-6, the J call TRBJ2-5, with 11 bases aligning to TRBD2. CDR1 and CDR2 (germline): SGHVS, FNYEAQ. The CDR3 consists of 13 residues. DNA of the CDR3: TGTGCCAGCGAGGATAGCGGGAGGGGCCCCCCTCACTTC. Translating it yields CASEDSGRGPPHF. Looking up the rest from reference TRBV7-6 and TRBJ2-5 gives the full variable domain: GAGVSQSPRYKVTKRGQDVALRCDPISGHVSLYWYRQALGQGPEFLTYFNYEAQQDKSGLPNDRFSAERPEGSISTLTIQRTEQRDSAMYRCASEDSGRGPPHFGPGTRLLVL.

V gene TRBV7-8 combines with J gene TRBJ1-2; 9 bases match TRBD1. The ends lost 1 base at V and 7 bases at J; junction bases unmatched: 10. The CDR3 is 16 amino acids. Germline CDR1 SGHVS, CDR2 FQNEAQ. The CDR3 spells CASSLDNRGLTRGYTF. The CDR3 DNA follows: TGTGCCAGCAGCTTAGACAACAGGGGGCTGACGCGTGGCTACACCTTC.

V usage is TRBV7-2 and J usage is TRBJ1-5; 7 bases align to TRBD1. Per the germline V gene, CDR1 is SGHTA and CDR2 is FQGNSA. The junction had 8 bases not matched to a gene; V was cut back by 3 bases and J by 9 bases. This CDR3 is built from 14 residues. In nucleotides, the CDR3 is TGTGCCAGCAGCTTCGGACAGGCCCGGGGGCCCCAGCATTTT. It specifies CASSFGQARGPQHF.

J is TRBJ1-1 and V is TRBV12-5; 7 bases are shared with TRBD1. Germline lookup yields CDR1 LGHNT and CDR2 FRNRAP. The trim removed 6 bases at V and 7 bases at J, leaving 11 bases unmatched. CDR3 length equals 14 residues. This CDR3 reads CASGPGQNSGEAFF. The CDR3, as DNA: TGTGCTAGTGGACCGGGACAGAATTCTGGTGAAGCTTTCTTT.

The rearrangement links TRBV7-9 to TRBJ2-3, with TRBD2 identical over 8 bases. This CDR3 is 16 amino acids long. The germline CDR1 and CDR2 sequences are SEHNR and FQNEAQ (reference sequence). Germline trimming cut 2 bases from V and 5 bases from J; bases unmatched to any gene: 9. The CDR3 loop is CASSLLTGGPKDTQYF. The CDR3 nucleotides are TGTGCCAGCAGCTTATTGACGGGAGGGCCGAAAGATACGCAGTATTTT.